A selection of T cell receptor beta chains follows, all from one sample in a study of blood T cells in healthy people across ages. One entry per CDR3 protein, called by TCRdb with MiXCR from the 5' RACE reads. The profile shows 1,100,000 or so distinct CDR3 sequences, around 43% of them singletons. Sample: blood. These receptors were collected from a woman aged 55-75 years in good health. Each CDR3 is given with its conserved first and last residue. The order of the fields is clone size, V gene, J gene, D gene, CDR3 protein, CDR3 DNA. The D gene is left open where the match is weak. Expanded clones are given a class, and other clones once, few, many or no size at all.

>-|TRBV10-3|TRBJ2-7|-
CATAPGQDYEQYF
TGTGCCACCGCGCCGGGGCAGGACTACGAGCAGTACTTC
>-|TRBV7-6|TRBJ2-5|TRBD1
CASSLEGTGGETQYF
TGTGCCAGCAGCTTAGAAGGGACAGGGGGGGAGACCCAGTACTTC
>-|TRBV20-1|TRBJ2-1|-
CSASGPIVGEQFF
TGCAGTGCTAGCGGCCCCATAGTTGGCGAGCAGTTCTTC
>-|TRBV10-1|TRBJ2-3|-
CASSESPGVVTDTQYF
TGCGCCAGCAGTGAGTCCCCCGGGGTAGTGACAGATACGCAGTATTTT
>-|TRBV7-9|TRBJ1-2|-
CASSLSKGSGGYTF
TGTGCCAGCAGCTTGAGCAAGGGGAGTGGGGGCTACACCTTC
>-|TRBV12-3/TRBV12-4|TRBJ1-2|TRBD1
CASRADRDHYGYTF
TGTGCCAGCAGAGCCGACAGGGATCATTATGGCTACACCTTC
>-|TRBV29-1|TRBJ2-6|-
CSAQGSGANVLTF
TGCAGCGCTCAAGGCTCTGGGGCCAACGTCCTGACTTTC
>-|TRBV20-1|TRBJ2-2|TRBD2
CSASPTSGRALYTGELFF
TGCAGTGCTAGTCCCACTAGCGGGAGGGCCCTGTACACCGGGGAGCTGTTTTTT
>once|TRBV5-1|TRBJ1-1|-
CASSLRGQDTEAFF
TGCGCCAGCAGCTTGCGGGGGCAGGACACTGAAGCTTTCTTT
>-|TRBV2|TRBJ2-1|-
CASSEEARGGDNEQFF
TGTGCCAGCAGTGAAGAGGCTAGGGGAGGAGACAATGAGCAGTTCTTC
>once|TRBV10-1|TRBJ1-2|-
CASSPSAYTF
TGCGCCAGCAGCCCAAGTGCTTACACCTTC
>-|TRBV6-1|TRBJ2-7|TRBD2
CASSARTSPGGEQYF
TGTGCCAGCAGTGCCCGGACTAGCCCGGGGGGTGAGCAGTACTTC
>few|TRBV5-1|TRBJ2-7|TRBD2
CASSLTSGDYLPHEQYF
TGCGCCAGCAGCTTGACAAGTGGGGACTATCTTCCCCACGAGCAGTACTTC
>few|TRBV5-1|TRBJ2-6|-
CASSLATGLAGANVLTF
TGCGCCAGCAGCTTGGCCACAGGGTTAGCTGGGGCCAACGTCCTGACTTTC
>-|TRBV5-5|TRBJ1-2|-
CASSPMGGDYGYTF
TGTGCCAGCAGCCCGATGGGGGGGGACTATGGCTACACCTTC
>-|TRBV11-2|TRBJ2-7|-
CASSLGPPGQGNEQYF
TGTGCCAGCAGCTTAGGGCCACCTGGGCAGGGCAATGAGCAGTACTTC
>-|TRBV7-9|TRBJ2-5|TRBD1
CASSSRTGKSGETQYF
TGTGCCAGCAGCTCAAGGACAGGCAAAAGTGGGGAGACCCAGTACTTC
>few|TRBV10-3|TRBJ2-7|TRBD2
CAISDLRAGGPTYEQYF
TGTGCCATCAGTGATCTTAGAGCGGGAGGGCCCACCTACGAGCAGTACTTC
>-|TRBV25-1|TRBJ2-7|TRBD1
CASSKTGQGYEQYF
TGTGCCAGCAGTAAAACCGGACAGGGCTACGAGCAGTACTTC
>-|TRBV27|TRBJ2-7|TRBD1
CANQESRTGVDEQYF
TGTGCCAACCAGGAATCAAGGACAGGGGTGGACGAGCAGTACTTC
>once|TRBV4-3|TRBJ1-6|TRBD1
CASSQEAGGGSPLHF
TGCGCCAGCAGCCAAGAAGCAGGGGGGGGTTCACCCCTCCACTTT
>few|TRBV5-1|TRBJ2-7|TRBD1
CASSLGTGTLYEQYF
TGCGCCAGCAGCTTGGGGACAGGGACGCTTTACGAGCAGTACTTC
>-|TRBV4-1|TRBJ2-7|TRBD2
CASGLTSGSYEQYF
TGCGCCAGCGGCCTGACTAGCGGCTCCTACGAGCAGTACTTC
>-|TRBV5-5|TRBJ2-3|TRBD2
CASSRSAGGDMTDTQYF
TGTGCCAGCAGCCGGAGCGCGGGGGGAGATATGACAGATACGCAGTATTTT
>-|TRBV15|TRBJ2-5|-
CATSRAGSETQYF
TGTGCCACCAGCAGAGCAGGGTCCGAGACCCAGTACTTC
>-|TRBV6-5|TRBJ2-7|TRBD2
CASSYDGRDEQYF
TGTGCCAGCAGTTACGATGGGAGGGACGAGCAGTACTTC
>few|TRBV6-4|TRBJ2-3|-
CASSYGPGEGTQYF
TGTGCCAGCAGTTACGGCCCGGGGGAAGGTACGCAGTATTTT
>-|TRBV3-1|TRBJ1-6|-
CASSQIPGPNSPLHF
TGTGCCAGCAGCCAGATTCCGGGACCAAATTCACCCCTCCACTTT
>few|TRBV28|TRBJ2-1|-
CASSLLMASAPSSYNEQFF
TGTGCCAGCAGTTTATTGATGGCGTCCGCCCCAAGCTCCTACAATGAGCAGTTCTTC
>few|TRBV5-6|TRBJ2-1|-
CASAETSNEQFF
TGTGCCAGCGCGGAGACTAGTAATGAGCAGTTCTTC
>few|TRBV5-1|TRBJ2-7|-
CASSPGVGGEQYF
TGCGCCAGCAGCCCTGGGGTTGGAGGGGAGCAGTACTTC
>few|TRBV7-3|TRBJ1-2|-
CASSLTPRDGNYGYTF
TGTGCCAGCAGCTTAACCCCGCGGGACGGTAACTATGGCTACACCTTC
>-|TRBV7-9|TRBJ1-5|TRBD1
CASSLGTGGLPQHF
TGTGCCAGCAGCTTAGGGACAGGGGGCTTGCCCCAGCATTTT
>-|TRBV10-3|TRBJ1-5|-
CAISESEGQPQHF
TGTGCCATCAGTGAGTCTGAGGGTCAGCCCCAGCATTTT
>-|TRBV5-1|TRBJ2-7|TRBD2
CASSCPGLNEQYF
TGCGCCAGCAGCTGCCCGGGACTAAACGAGCAGTACTTC
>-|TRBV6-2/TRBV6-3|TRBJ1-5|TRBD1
CASRTIPGGQEPQHF
TGTGCCAGCCGTACCATCCCAGGGGGGCAGGAGCCCCAGCATTTT
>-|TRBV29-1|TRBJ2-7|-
CSVVLRDPYEQYF
TGCAGCGTTGTGCTCCGCGACCCCTACGAGCAGTACTTC
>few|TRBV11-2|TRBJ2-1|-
CASSLSQGSYNEQFF
TGTGCCAGCAGCTTGTCGCAGGGGTCCTACAATGAGCAGTTCTTC
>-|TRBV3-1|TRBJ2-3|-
CASSHGTPVDTQYF
TGTGCCAGCAGCCACGGGACCCCCGTGGATACGCAGTATTTT
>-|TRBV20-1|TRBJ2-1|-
CSARDRVALPNEQFF
TGCAGTGCTAGAGATCGCGTAGCTTTGCCCAATGAGCAGTTCTTC
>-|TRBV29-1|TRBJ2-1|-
CSVEEEGDGEQFF
TGCAGCGTTGAAGAGGAAGGGGATGGTGAGCAGTTCTTC
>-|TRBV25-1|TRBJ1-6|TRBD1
CASRSTGIDSPLHF
TGTGCCAGCAGGTCGACAGGGATCGACTCACCCCTCCACTTT
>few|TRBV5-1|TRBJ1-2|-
CASSFEDRSGYTF
TGCGCCAGCAGCTTCGAGGACCGATCTGGCTACACCTTC
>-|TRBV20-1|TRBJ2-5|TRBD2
CSASGSWFAGERETQYF
TGCAGTGCTAGCGGATCCTGGTTTGCGGGAGAACGGGAGACCCAGTACTTC
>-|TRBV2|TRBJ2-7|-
CASIRRGSSYNEQYF
TGTGCCAGCATTAGGCGGGGAAGCTCCTACAATGAGCAGTACTTC
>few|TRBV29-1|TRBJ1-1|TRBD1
CSAADRRTEAFF
TGCAGCGCCGCGGACAGGAGGACTGAAGCTTTCTTT
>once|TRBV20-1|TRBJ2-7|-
CSARDLSPYEQYF
TGCAGTGCTAGAGATCTCAGTCCTTACGAGCAGTACTTC
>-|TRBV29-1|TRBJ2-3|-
CSVEVSGGKTDTQYF
TGCAGCGTTGAAGTATCCGGCGGGAAGACAGATACGCAGTATTTT
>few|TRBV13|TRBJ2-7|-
CASSSTETGSTGEQYF
TGTGCCAGCAGCTCCACCGAAACAGGGTCAACGGGCGAGCAGTACTTC
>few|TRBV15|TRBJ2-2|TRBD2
CATSSSGLAGNTGELFF
TGTGCCACCAGCAGCTCGGGACTAGCGGGTAACACCGGGGAGCTGTTTTTT
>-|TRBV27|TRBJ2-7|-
CASSLSPRGFYNEQYF
TGTGCCAGCAGTTTATCTCCGAGGGGTTTCTACAATGAGCAGTACTTC
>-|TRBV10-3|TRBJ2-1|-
CAIRVFREGVENEQFF
TGTGCCATCAGGGTCTTCCGAGAGGGGGTCGAGAATGAGCAGTTCTTC
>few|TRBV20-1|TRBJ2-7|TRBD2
CSASQGLAGYEQYF
TGCAGTGCTAGTCAAGGACTAGCGGGTTACGAGCAGTACTTC
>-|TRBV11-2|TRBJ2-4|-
CASSPRAREHIQYF
TGTGCCAGCAGCCCAAGGGCTCGGGAACACATTCAGTACTTC
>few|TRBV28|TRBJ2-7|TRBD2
CASSPPSGNGREQYF
TGTGCCAGCAGTCCGCCTAGCGGGAACGGCAGGGAGCAGTACTTC
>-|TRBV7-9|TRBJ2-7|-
CVSSRGPPPYEQYF
TGTGTCAGCAGCCGCGGTCCCCCACCCTACGAGCAGTACTTC
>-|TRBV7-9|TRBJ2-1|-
CASSPPSGLTYNEQFF
TGTGCCAGCAGCCCGCCCAGCGGGCTTACCTACAATGAGCAGTTCTTC
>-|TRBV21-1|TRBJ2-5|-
CASSKVNLNEQYF
TGTGCCAGCAGCAAAGTGAACCTCAATGAGCAGTACTTC
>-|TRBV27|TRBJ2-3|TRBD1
CAGRGWRTDTQYF
TGTGCCGGCAGGGGGTGGCGCACAGATACGCAGTATTTT